The 10 T cell receptor beta chains listed next were all sequenced from one sample in a study of T cells in Graves' hyperthyroidism and ophthalmopathy. What was amplified from RNA transcripts were TCR beta CDR3 regions. First-round RT-PCR of the TCR CDR3 relied on the HTBI primer set. One entry per CDR3 protein, called by TCRdb with MiXCR from the multiplex PCR reads. The sample has approximately 720,000 distinct CDR3 sequences, approximately 18% seen once; the top ten hold 16%. The specimen was blood. These TCRs come from a woman in her fifties or sixties with Graves' hyperthyroidism that later progressed to Graves' ophthalmopathy.

The chain recombines TRBV5-1 with TRBJ2-6; D not resolved. The germline CDR1 and CDR2 sequences are SGHRS and YFSETQ. Trimming left V 3 bases short and J 1 base short, with 20 bases between. This CDR3 comprises 19 residues. In nucleotides, the CDR3 is TGCGCCAGCAGCTCCGATGTCGGTTCCGGAGCATCTGGGGCCAACGTCCTGACTTTC. It is translated as CASSSDVGSGASGANVLTF.

A note on this clonotype: This could be a read error, since a much larger clone is one nucleotide away. This sequence joins TRBV18 and TRBJ1-1; tentative D call: TRBD1 (6 bases). Germline V gene sequence: CDR1 KGHSH, CDR2 LQKENI. The CDR3 covers 15 residues. CDR3 DNA: TGTGCCAACTCACCACTCGGGGGGCGGGGCACTGAAGCTTTCTTT. Its protein product is CANSPLGGRGTEAFF.

This clonotype was recorded many times. The chain recombines TRBV2 with TRBJ2-1, with a weak D call TRBD2 (6 bases). Germline CDR1 reads SNHLY; CDR2 reads FYNNEI. Trimming took 6 bases from V and 8 from J, leaving 14 bases between them. CDR3 length equals 13 residues. The CDR3 region is CASSSDWRDEQFF. The CDR3 coding sequence is TGTGCCAGCAGCAGTGACTGGAGGGATGAGCAGTTCTTC.

The chain couples TRBV6-1 to TRBJ2-3; TRBD1 is a possible D gene (6 bases). This CDR3 spans 14 amino acids. Germline-derived CDR1 and CDR2 are MNHNS and SASEGT. V lost 6 bases and J 2 bases, leaving 12 bases between the germline ends. This CDR3 reads CASRASGDTDTQYF. In nucleotides, the CDR3 is TGTGCCAGCAGGGCGTCAGGGGACACAGATACGCAGTATTTT.

This clonotype was seen a single time. The chain joins TRBV28 to TRBJ1-5; D call uncertain. The CDR3 is made up of 13 amino acids. CDR1 is MDHEN and CDR2 is SYDVKM in the germline V gene. The ends were cut back, 7 bases at V and 5 bases at J, with 12 bases in the middle. CDR3 loop: CASIDQLYQPQHF. DNA for the CDR3: TGTGCCAGCATCGACCAGCTTTATCAGCCCCAGCATTTT.

The chain combines TRBV3-1 with TRBJ2-7; D remains unclear. The CDR3 covers 13 residues. Trimming removed 1 base from V and 3 bases from J, with 7 bases in between. Germline V gene lookup returns CDR1 LGHDT and CDR2 YNNKEL (reference sequence). For the CDR3, the DNA is TGTGCCAGCAGCCAAGGGCAGTACTACGAGCAGTACTTC. Amino acid sequence: CASSQGQYYEQYF.

This clonotype came up many times. The genes are TRBV11-2 and TRBJ2-7; no reliable D call. CDR3 size: 14 residues. Germline loops: CDR1 SGHAT, CDR2 FQNNGV. The V end was cut by 5 bases, the J end by 3 bases, with 14 bases between. The CDR3 loop is CASSPSRVLYEQYF. CDR3 bases: TGTGCCAGCAGCCCATCCCGGGTCCTCTACGAGCAGTACTTC.

There are a few counts of this clonotype. The V and J genes are TRBV7-9 and TRBJ1-2; D not resolved. This CDR3 region has 14 residues. Deletions cut 1 base from V and 6 bases from J, with 12 bases between. In germline, CDR1 is SEHNR, CDR2 FQNEAQ (reference sequence). The CDR3 DNA reads TGTGCCAGCAGCTTAGGCAGCCTCCCCGATGGCTACACCTTC. It is translated as CASSLGSLPDGYTF.

This clonotype was found a few times. The chain recombines TRBV9 with TRBJ2-1; D uncertain. Germline CDR1 SGDLS, CDR2 YYNGEE. The CDR3 contains 14 residues. Trimming cost V 0 bases and J 6 bases, with 10 bases left between them. CDR3 in amino acids: CASSVGSSTNEQFF. The DNA for the CDR3 is TGTGCCAGCAGCGTAGGGAGCTCGACCAATGAGCAGTTCTTC.

This clonotype showed up many times. The CDR3 coding sequence is TGTGCCAGCAGCCCCTTGTGGGGGGATCGGGCTTTCTTT. Its protein is CASSPLWGDRAFF. V and J are TRBV12-3 or TRBV12-4 and TRBJ1-1; the D gene is possibly TRBD1 (5 bases). Trimming took off 6 bases at V and 11 bases at J, with 19 bases between the two ends. The CDR3 consists of 13 residues.